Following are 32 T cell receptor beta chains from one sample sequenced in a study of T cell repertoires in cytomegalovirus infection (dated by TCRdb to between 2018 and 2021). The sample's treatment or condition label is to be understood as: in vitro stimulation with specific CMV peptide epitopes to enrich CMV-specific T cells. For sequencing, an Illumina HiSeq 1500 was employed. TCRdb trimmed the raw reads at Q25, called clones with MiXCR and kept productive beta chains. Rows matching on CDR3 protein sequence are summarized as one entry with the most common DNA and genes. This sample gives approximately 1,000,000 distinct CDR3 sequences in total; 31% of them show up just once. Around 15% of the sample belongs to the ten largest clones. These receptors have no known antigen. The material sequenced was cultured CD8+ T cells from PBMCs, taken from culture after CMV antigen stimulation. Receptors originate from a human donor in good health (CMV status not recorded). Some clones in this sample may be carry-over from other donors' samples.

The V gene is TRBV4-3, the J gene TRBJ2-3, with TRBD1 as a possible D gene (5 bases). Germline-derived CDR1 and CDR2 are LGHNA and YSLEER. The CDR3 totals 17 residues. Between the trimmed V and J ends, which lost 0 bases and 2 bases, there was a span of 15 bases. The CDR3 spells CASSQDGARLSTDTQYF. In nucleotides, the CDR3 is TGCGCCAGCAGCCAAGATGGGGCTAGACTGTCCACAGATACGCAGTATTTT.

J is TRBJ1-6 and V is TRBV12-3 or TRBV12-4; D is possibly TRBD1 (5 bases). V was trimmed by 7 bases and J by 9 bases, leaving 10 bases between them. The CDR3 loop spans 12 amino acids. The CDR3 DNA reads TGTGCCAGCACCGACGGGGGTTCACCCCTCCACTTT. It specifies CASTDGGSPLHF.

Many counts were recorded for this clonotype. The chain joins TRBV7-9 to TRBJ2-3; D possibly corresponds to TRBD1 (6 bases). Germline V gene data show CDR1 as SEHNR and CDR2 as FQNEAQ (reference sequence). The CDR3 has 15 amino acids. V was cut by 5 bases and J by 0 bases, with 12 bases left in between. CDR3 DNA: TGTGCCAGCAGCCCCGACAGGCTGAGCACAGATACGCAGTATTTT. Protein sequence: CASSPDRLSTDTQYF.

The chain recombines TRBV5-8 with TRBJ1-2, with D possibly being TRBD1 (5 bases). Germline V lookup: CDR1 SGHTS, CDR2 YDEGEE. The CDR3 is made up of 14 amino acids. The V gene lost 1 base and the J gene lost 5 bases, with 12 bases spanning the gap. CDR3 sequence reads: CASSLRGEGYGYTF. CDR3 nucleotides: TGTGCCAGCAGCTTGAGGGGAGAAGGATATGGCTACACCTTC.

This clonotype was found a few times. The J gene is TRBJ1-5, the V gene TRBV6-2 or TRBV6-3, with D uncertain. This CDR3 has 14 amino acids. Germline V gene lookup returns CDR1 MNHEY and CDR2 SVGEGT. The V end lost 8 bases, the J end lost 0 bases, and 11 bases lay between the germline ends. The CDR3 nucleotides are TGTGCCAGCTTTGATGGGTATAGCAATCAGCCCCAGCATTTT. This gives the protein CASFDGYSNQPQHF.

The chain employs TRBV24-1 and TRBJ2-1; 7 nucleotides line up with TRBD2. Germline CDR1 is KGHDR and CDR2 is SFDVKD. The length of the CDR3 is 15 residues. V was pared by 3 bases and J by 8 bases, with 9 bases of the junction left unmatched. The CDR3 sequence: CATSDRTSGSDEQFF. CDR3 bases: TGTGCCACCAGTGATAGGACTAGTGGGTCGGATGAGCAGTTCTTC.

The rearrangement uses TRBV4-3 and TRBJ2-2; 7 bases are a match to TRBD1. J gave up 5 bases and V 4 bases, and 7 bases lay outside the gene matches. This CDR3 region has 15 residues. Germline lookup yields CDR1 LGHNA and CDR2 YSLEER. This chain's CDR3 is CASSPYRGGTGELFF. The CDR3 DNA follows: TGCGCCAGCAGCCCCTACAGGGGTGGGACCGGGGAGCTGTTTTTT.

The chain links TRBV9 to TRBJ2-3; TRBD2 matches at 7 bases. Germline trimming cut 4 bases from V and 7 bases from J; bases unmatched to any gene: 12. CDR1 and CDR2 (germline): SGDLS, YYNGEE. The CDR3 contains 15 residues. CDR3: CASSSRAGKGNTQYF. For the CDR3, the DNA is TGTGCCAGCAGCTCCCGAGCGGGGAAGGGAAATACGCAGTATTTT.

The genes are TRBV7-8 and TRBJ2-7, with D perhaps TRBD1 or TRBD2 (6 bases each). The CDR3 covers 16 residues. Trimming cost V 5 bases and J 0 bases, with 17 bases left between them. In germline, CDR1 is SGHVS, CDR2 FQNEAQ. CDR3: CASSRNREESSYEQYF. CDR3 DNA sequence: TGTGCCAGCAGCCGAAACAGGGAGGAGAGCTCCTACGAGCAGTACTTC.

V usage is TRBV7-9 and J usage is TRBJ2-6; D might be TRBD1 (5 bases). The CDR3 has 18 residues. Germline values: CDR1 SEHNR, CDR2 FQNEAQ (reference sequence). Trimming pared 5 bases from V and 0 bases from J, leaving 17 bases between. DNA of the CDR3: TGTGCCAGCAGCACCCGGACACCCGCAGGCTCTGGGGCCAACGTCCTGACTTTC. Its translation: CASSTRTPAGSGANVLTF.

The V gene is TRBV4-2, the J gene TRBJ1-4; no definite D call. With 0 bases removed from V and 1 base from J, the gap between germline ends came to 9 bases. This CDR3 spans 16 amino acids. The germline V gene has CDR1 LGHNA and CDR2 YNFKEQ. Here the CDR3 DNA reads TGTGCCAGCAGCCAAGAGGGTGACGGAACTAATGAAAAACTGTTTTTT. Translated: CASSQEGDGTNEKLFF.

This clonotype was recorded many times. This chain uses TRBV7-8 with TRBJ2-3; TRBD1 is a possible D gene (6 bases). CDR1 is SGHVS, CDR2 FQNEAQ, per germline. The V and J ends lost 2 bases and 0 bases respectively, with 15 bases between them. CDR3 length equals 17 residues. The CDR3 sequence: CASSLTRTASSTDTQYF. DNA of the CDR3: TGTGCCAGCAGCTTAACCCGGACAGCCTCTAGCACAGATACGCAGTATTTT.

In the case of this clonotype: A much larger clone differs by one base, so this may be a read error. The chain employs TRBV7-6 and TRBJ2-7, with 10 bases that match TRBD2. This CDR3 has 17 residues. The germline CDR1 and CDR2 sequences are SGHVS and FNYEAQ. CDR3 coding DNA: TGTGTCAGCAGCCGAGGGATAGCGGGGGGCCTGAACTACGAGCAGTACTTC. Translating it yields CVSSRGIAGGLNYEQYF.

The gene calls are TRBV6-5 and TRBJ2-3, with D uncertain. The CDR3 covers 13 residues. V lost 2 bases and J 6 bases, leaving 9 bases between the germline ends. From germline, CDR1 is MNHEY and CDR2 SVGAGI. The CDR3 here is CASSYPTLDTQYF. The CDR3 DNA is TGTGCCAGCAGTTACCCTACGTTGGATACGCAGTATTTT.

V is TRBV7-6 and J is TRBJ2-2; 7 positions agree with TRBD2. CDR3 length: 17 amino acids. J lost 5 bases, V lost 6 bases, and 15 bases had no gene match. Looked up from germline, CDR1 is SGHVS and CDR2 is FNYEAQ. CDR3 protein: CASSNPRSGDPTGELFF. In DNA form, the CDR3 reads TGTGCCAGCAGTAATCCTCGAAGCGGGGACCCTACCGGGGAGCTGTTTTTT.

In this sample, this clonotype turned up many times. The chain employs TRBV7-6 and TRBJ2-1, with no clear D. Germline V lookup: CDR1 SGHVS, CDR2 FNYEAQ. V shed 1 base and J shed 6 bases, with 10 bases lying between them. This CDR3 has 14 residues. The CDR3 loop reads CASSLGGISNEQFF. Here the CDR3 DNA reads TGTGCCAGCAGCTTAGGGGGAATCTCCAATGAGCAGTTCTTC.

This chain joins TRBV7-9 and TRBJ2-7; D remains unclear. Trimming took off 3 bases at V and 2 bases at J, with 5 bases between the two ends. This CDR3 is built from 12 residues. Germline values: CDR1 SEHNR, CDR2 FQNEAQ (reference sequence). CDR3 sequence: CASSFITYEQYF. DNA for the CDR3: TGTGCCAGCAGCTTTATTACCTACGAGCAGTACTTC.

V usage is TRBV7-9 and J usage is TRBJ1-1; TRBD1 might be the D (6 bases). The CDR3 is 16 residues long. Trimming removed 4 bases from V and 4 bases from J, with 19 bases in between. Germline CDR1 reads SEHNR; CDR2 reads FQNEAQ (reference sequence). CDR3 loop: CASSSGRGGGGTEAFF. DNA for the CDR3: TGTGCCAGCAGCTCAGGCCGTGGGGGCGGTGGCACTGAAGCTTTCTTT.

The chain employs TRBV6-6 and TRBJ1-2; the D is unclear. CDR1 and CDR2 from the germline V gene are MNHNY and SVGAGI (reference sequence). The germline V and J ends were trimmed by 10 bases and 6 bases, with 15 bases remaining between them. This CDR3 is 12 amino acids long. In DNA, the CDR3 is TGTGCCATCCTACAGCGTGTGGATGGCTACACCTTC. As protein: CAILQRVDGYTF.

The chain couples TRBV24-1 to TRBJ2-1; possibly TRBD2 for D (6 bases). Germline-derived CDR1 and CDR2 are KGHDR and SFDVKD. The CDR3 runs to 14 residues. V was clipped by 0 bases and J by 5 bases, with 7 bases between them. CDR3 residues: CATSDLGGNNEQFF. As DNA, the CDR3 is TGTGCCACCAGTGATTTGGGGGGGAACAATGAGCAGTTCTTC.

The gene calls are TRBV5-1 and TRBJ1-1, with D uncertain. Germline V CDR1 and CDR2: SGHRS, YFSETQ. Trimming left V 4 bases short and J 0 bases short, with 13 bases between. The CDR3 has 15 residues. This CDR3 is CASSKEWDMNTEAFF. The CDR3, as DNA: TGCGCCAGCAGCAAGGAATGGGATATGAACACTGAAGCTTTCTTT.

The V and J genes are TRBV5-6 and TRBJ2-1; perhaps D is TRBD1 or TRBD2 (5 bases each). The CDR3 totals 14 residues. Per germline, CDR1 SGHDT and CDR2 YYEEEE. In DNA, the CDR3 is TGTGCTACAGCTCCTGGGTGGGGGAGCAATGAGCAGTTCTTC. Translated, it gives CATAPGWGSNEQFF.

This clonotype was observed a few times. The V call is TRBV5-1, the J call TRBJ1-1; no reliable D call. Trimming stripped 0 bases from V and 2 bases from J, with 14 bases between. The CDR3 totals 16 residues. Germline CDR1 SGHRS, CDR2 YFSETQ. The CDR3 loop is CASSLGPVEGNTEAFF. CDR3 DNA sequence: TGCGCCAGCAGCTTGGGGCCAGTTGAGGGCAACACTGAAGCTTTCTTT.

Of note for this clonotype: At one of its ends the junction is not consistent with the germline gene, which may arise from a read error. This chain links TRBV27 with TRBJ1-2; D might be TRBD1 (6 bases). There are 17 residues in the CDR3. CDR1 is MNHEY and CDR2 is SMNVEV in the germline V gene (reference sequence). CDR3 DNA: TGTGCCAGCAGTCCCTTCGGGGGGGGCGCGTCTAACTATCGCTACACCTTC. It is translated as CASSPFGGGASNYRYTF.

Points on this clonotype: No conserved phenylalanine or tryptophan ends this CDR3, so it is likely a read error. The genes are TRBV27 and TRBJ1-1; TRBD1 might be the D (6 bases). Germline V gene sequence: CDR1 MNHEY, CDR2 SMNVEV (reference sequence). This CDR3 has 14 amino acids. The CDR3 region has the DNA TGTGCCGGCAGTTTAATAGGGGGGCGTACTGAAGCTTTCTCT. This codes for CAGSLIGGRTEAFS.

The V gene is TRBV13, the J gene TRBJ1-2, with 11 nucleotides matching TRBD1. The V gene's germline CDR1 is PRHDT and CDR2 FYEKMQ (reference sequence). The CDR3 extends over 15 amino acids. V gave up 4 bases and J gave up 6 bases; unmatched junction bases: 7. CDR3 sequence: CASSSTDRGRDGYTF. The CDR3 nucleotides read TGTGCCAGCAGCTCGACGGACAGGGGGCGCGATGGCTACACCTTC.

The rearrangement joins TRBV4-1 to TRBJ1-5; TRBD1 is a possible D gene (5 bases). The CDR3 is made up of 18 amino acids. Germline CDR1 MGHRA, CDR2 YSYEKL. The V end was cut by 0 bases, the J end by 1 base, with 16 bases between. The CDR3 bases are TGCGCCAGCAGCCAAGAGGGGGGTCCCTGGGGGAGCAATCAGCCCCAGCATTTT. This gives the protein CASSQEGGPWGSNQPQHF.

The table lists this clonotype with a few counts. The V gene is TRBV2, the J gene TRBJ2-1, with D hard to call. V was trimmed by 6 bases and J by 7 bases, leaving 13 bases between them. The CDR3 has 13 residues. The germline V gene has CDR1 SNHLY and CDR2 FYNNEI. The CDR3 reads CASSPEWENEQFF. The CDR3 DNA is TGTGCCAGCAGCCCTGAATGGGAAAATGAGCAGTTCTTC.

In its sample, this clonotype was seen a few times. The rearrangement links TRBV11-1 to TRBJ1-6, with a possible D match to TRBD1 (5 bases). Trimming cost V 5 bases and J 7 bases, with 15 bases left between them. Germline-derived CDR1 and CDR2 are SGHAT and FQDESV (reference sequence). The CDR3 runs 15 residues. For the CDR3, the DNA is TGTGCCAGCAGCGCTCGAGGGGTAGGCAATTCACCCCTCCACTTT. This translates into CASSARGVGNSPLHF.

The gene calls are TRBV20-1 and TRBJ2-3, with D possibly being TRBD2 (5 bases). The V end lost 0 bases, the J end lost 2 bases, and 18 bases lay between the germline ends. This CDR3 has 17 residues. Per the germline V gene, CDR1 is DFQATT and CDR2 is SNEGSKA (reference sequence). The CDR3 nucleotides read TGCAGTGCTAGAGAGCTTGGCGGGCGAGGGATCACAGATACGCAGTATTTT. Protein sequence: CSARELGGRGITDTQYF.

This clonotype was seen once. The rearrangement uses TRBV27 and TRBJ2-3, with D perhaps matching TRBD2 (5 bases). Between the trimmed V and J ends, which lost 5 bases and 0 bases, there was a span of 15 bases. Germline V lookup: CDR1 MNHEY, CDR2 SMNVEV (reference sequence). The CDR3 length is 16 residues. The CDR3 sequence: CASSTPEGTSTDTQYF. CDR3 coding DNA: TGTGCCAGCAGTACCCCCGAGGGAACTAGCACAGATACGCAGTATTTT.

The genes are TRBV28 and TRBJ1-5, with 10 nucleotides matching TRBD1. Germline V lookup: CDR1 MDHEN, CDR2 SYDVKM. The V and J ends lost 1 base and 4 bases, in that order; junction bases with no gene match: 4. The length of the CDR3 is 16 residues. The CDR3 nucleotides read TGTGCCAGCAGTTTATATAGGACAGGGGGGAATCAGCCCCAGCATTTT. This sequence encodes CASSLYRTGGNQPQHF.